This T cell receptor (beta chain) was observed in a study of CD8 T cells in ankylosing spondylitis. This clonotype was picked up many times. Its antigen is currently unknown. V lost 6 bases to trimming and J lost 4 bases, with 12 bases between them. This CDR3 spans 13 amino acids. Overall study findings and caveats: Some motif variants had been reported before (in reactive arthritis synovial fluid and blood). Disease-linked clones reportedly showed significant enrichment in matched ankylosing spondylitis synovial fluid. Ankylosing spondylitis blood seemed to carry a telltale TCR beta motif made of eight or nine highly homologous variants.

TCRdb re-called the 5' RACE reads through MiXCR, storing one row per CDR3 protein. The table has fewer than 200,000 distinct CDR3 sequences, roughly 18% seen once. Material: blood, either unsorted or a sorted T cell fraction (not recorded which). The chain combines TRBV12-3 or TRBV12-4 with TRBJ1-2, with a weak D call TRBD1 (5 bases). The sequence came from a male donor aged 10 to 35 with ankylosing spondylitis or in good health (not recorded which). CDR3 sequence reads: CASRRDGPYGYTF. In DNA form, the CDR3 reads TGTGCCAGCAGACGGGACGGTCCCTATGGCTACACCTTC.